Described below is a single T cell receptor (beta chain) sequence and its context. Libraries were prepared by immunoSEQ multiplex PCR; TCRdb keeps only in-frame clonotypes and omits some of them. Of fewer than 250,000 clones listed, about 82% are singletons. The data belong to a study of blood T cell repertoires in COVID-19. The sequenced material came from peripheral blood. The receptor comes from a woman of 80 years or more with acute or convalescent COVID-19.

The CDR3 DNA is TGTGCCAGCAGTCCGGGACTAGCGCCGATCTACGAGCAGTACTTC. It is translated as CASSPGLAPIYEQYF. The chain couples TRBV7-3 to TRBJ2-7; 10 bases agree with TRBD2. The CDR3 sequence is 15 residues long. Germline V gene lookup returns CDR1 SGHTA and CDR2 FQGTGA. V was pared by 6 bases and J by 3 bases, with 8 bases of the junction left unmatched.